Listed here are 12 T cell receptor beta chains from one sample, sequenced in a study of T cell changes during pregnancy in multiple sclerosis. The table came from immunoSEQ multiplex PCR; TCRdb's copy has only in-frame clones and leaves some out. The sample lists roughly 100,000 clones; just over 90% were seen once. Sequencing was performed on peripheral blood, taken in the second trimester of pregnancy. These receptor sequences come from a female donor in good health, enrolled as a control in a pregnancy study.

V gene TRBV10-3 combines with J gene TRBJ2-5, with TRBD1 identical over 7 bases. V dropped 8 bases and J dropped 0; count of bases not matched to a gene: 9. CDR3 size: 15 residues. Germline V gene lookup returns CDR1 ENHRY and CDR2 SYGVKD. The CDR3 loop reads CAIGTAAFYQETQYF. The DNA for the CDR3 is TGTGCCATCGGGACAGCAGCCTTTTACCAAGAGACCCAGTACTTC.

This chain links TRBV5-4 with TRBJ1-2, with D possibly being TRBD1 (5 bases). The germline gives CDR1 SGHNT, CDR2 YYREEE (reference sequence). Trimming stripped 2 bases from V and 8 bases from J, with 10 bases between. The CDR3 contains 12 residues. The CDR3 here is CASSFQGLGYTF. The CDR3 DNA reads as TGTGCCAGCAGCTTTCAGGGTTTGGGCTACACCTTC.

The chain carries TRBV5-4 and TRBJ1-6; no reliable D call. Trimming took off 0 bases at V and 6 bases at J, with 10 bases between the two ends. Germline V CDR1 and CDR2: SGHNT, YYREEE (reference sequence). The CDR3 is made up of 15 amino acids. In DNA form, the CDR3 reads TGTGCCAGCAGCTTGGCCCAGGTTTTTAATTCACCCCTCCACTTT. It specifies CASSLAQVFNSPLHF.

The genes are TRBV2 and TRBJ2-2; perhaps TRBD1 as D (6 bases). CDR3 length: 15 residues. V was clipped by 8 bases and J by 0 bases, with 13 bases between them. Germline lookup yields CDR1 SNHLY and CDR2 FYNNEI. The CDR3 loop reads CASLAGQPNTGELFF. The DNA of the CDR3 is TGTGCCAGCCTAGCAGGACAGCCGAACACCGGGGAGCTGTTTTTT.

CDR3 DNA sequence: TGTGCCAGCTCCGAGTTTTGGACAGGGGACAACGAGCAGTACTTC. Translated: CASSEFWTGDNEQYF. V usage is TRBV18 and J usage is TRBJ2-7; 9 bases match TRBD1. V lost 6 bases and J lost 5; bases outside the gene matches: 11. The CDR3 has 15 amino acids. Germline V gene sequence: CDR1 KGHSH, CDR2 LQKENI.

The sample holds one count of this clone. The V call is TRBV6-1, the J call TRBJ2-7, with 7 bases fitting TRBD2. From germline, CDR1 is MNHNS and CDR2 SASEGT. The CDR3 spans 15 residues. After removal of 2 bases from V and 6 bases from J, the junction contained 10 bases not matched to a gene. CDR3 sequence: CASSEIVGGNGEQYF. CDR3 nucleotides: TGTGCCAGCAGTGAAATTGTGGGAGGGAACGGCGAGCAGTACTTC.

The chain has TRBV28 and TRBJ1-2; 11 nucleotides align to TRBD1. V was pared by 5 bases and J by 7 bases, with 12 bases of the junction left unmatched. Germline V lookup: CDR1 MDHEN, CDR2 SYDVKM. This CDR3 contains 16 residues. The CDR3 DNA reads as TGTGCCAGCAGTCCCCCCGGACAGGGGGCGGCTTTTGGCTACACCTTC. It encodes CASSPPGQGAAFGYTF.

The chain carries TRBV19 and TRBJ2-7; 8 bases are shared with TRBD1. The CDR3 is 15 residues long. Germline V lookup: CDR1 LNHDA, CDR2 SQIVND (reference sequence). V lost 8 bases, J lost 2 bases, and 11 bases stayed unmatched. The CDR3 region is CASSRFGDRTYEQYF. CDR3 DNA: TGTGCCAGTTCTCGGTTTGGGGACAGGACCTACGAGCAGTACTTC.

The gene calls are TRBV19 and TRBJ2-7; 7 bases agree with TRBD1. The CDR3 consists of 14 residues. The germline V gene has CDR1 LNHDA and CDR2 SQIVND (reference sequence). The junction had 10 bases not matched to a gene; V was cut back by 5 bases and J by 6 bases. The CDR3 sequence: CASSSRTGTGEQYF. Here the CDR3 DNA reads TGTGCCAGTAGTTCCAGGACAGGTACGGGCGAGCAGTACTTC. Looking up the rest from reference TRBV19 and TRBJ2-7 gives the full variable domain: DGGITQSPKYLFRKEGQNVTLSCEQNLNHDAMYWYRQDPGQGLRLIYYSQIVNDFQKGDIAEGYSVSREKKESFPLTVTSAQKNPTAFYLCASSSRTGTGEQYFGPGTRLTVT.

The V and J genes are TRBV6-1 and TRBJ1-1; weak D call: TRBD1 (6 bases). Germline V gene lookup returns CDR1 MNHNS and CDR2 SASEGT. V was pared by 8 bases and J by 1 base, with 8 bases between. There are 12 residues in the CDR3. CDR3 bases: TGTGCCAGCGTACAGGGGAACACTGAAGCTTTCTTT. Its protein product is CASVQGNTEAFF.

This clone was observed once. V and J are TRBV18 and TRBJ2-7; TRBD1 matches 9 bases. CDR3 length: 14 residues. Trimming removed 6 bases from V and 3 bases from J; junction bases left unmatched: 6. Germline CDR1 reads KGHSH; CDR2 reads LQKENI. CDR3 DNA: TGTGCCAGCTCTGGGACAGGGCGTTTCTACGAGCAGTACTTC. This translates into CASSGTGRFYEQYF. Complete variable domain (other parts from reference TRBV18 and TRBJ2-7): NAGVMQNPRHLVRRRGQEARLRCSPMKGHSHVYWYRQLPEEGLKFMVYLQKENIIDESGMPKERFSAEFPKEGPSILRIQQVVRGDSAAYFCASSGTGRFYEQYFGPGTRLTVT.

This clone was seen a handful of times. The chain is built from TRBV25-1 and TRBJ1-1; 7 nucleotides match TRBD1. Germline V gene lookup returns CDR1 MGHDK and CDR2 SYGVNS. The CDR3 runs 16 residues. The junction had 16 bases not matched to a gene; V was cut back by 6 bases and J by 6 bases. This chain's CDR3 is CASSLAVQGDGSEAFF. The CDR3 region has the DNA TGTGCCAGCAGCCTCGCCGTTCAGGGGGATGGGTCTGAAGCTTTCTTT.